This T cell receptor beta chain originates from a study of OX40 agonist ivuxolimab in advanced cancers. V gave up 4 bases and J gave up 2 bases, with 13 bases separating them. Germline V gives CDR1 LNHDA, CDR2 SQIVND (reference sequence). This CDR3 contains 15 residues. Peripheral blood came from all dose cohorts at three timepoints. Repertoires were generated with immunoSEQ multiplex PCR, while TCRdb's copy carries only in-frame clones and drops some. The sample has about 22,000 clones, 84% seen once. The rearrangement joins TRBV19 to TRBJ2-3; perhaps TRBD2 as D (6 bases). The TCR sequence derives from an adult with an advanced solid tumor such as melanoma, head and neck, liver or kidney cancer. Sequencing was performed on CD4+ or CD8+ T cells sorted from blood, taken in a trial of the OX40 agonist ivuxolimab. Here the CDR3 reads CASSSGGAYTDTQYF. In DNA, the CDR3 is TGTGCCAGTAGTAGTGGCGGGGCCTACACAGATACGCAGTATTTT.